One sample yielded the 14 T cell receptor beta chains listed below, sequenced in a study of metastatic and nonmetastatic thyroid tumors. Before thyroid surgery, none of the patients had received any treatment. TCRdb re-called the PCR reads with MiXCR. The sample holds around 4,800 clones, 20% to 25% seen once. Source material: adjacent normal tissue. All receptors come from a female donor with papillary thyroid cancer or a benign thyroid nodule (not recorded which). Some clones in this sample may be carry-over from other donors' samples.

In this sample, this clone is medium-sized. The V call is TRBV7-8, the J call TRBJ2-7, with a tentative D call TRBD2 (6 bases). Germline V gene sequence: CDR1 SGHVS, CDR2 FQNEAQ. The CDR3 extends over 17 amino acids. The germline V and J ends were trimmed by 0 bases and 2 bases, with 17 bases remaining between them. The CDR3 is CASSLARDGSTTYEQYF. The CDR3 region has the DNA TGTGCCAGCAGCTTAGCGCGGGACGGGAGTACAACCTACGAGCAGTACTTC.

In its sample, this clone is medium-sized. The chain combines TRBV13 with TRBJ2-7; D might be TRBD2 (6 bases). Trimming took off 5 bases at V and 2 bases at J, with 10 bases between the two ends. Germline V gene data show CDR1 as PRHDT and CDR2 as FYEKMQ (reference sequence). This CDR3 has 13 residues. CDR3 sequence (DNA): TGTGCCAGCAGCCTCGGGACTCCCTACGAGCAGTACTTC. This sequence encodes CASSLGTPYEQYF. The full variable domain, completed using reference TRBV13 and TRBJ2-7, is AAGVIQSPRHLIKEKRETATLKCYPIPRHDTVYWYQQGPGQDPQFLISFYEKMQSDKGSIPDRFSAQQFSDYHSELNMSSLELGDSALYFCASSLGTPYEQYFGPGTRLTVT.

In this sample, this clone turned up a few times. The rearrangement uses TRBV28 and TRBJ2-7, with a possible D match to TRBD1 (7 bases). This CDR3 contains 13 residues. Deletions cut 3 bases from V and 7 bases from J, with 13 bases between. Germline loops: CDR1 MDHEN, CDR2 SYDVKM. The CDR3 region has the DNA TGTGCCAGCAGTTTCAGGGGGGTGGGGGAGCAGTACTTC. This translates into CASSFRGVGEQYF.

This clone was seen a single time. The chain uses TRBV11-2 and TRBJ2-7; D is ambiguous. V lost 5 bases, J lost 8 bases, and 13 bases lay in between. The CDR3 consists of 12 residues. CDR1 and CDR2 from the germline V gene are SGHAT and FQNNGV. Written as DNA, the CDR3 is TGTGCCAGCAGCCTCGTCGGTGCCCAGCAGTACTTC. This translates into CASSLVGAQQYF.

The chain links TRBV6-1 to TRBJ1-2; D not resolved. The CDR3 totals 14 residues. V lost 4 bases, J lost 0 bases, and 9 bases lay in between. Germline CDR1 reads MNHNS; CDR2 reads SASEGT. In DNA, the CDR3 is TGTGCCAGCAGTGGATCTTTAGCTAACTATGGCTACACCTTC. The encoded protein is CASSGSLANYGYTF.

This clone is medium-sized (0.01 to 0.1%) within its sample. This sequence joins TRBV19 and TRBJ2-7; the match to TRBD1 covers 8 bases. V lost 4 bases to trimming and J lost 5 bases; unmatched junction nucleotides: 7. From germline, CDR1 is LNHDA and CDR2 SQIVND (reference sequence). This CDR3 is built from 14 residues. CDR3 region: CASSTLDRVNEQYF. The CDR3 region has the DNA TGTGCCAGTAGTACCTTGGACAGGGTGAACGAGCAGTACTTC.

This clone was seen a few times. The gene calls are TRBV7-3 and TRBJ2-7; 7 bases align to TRBD2. This CDR3 is 13 amino acids long. Looked up from germline, CDR1 is SGHTA and CDR2 is FQGTGA. Unmatched junction bases numbered 1, after V lost 5 bases and J lost 0 bases. As DNA, the CDR3 is TGTGCCAGCAGCGAGCGGGGCTCCTACGAGCAGTACTTC. It encodes CASSERGSYEQYF. Complete variable domain (other parts from reference TRBV7-3 and TRBJ2-7): GAGVSQTPSNKVTEKGKYVELRCDPISGHTALYWYRQSLGQGPEFLIYFQGTGAADDSGLPNDRFFAVRPEGSVSTLKIQRTERGDSAVYLCASSERGSYEQYFGPGTRLTVT.

This clone is labeled medium-sized. The chain couples TRBV9 to TRBJ1-1; tentatively, D is TRBD1 (6 bases). Between the trimmed V and J ends, which lost 0 bases and 2 bases, there was a span of 11 bases. This CDR3 contains 15 residues. Germline loops: CDR1 SGDLS, CDR2 YYNGEE. CDR3 in DNA: TGTGCCAGCAGCGTAGTTTCCAGGGGAAACACTGAAGCTTTCTTT. It is translated as CASSVVSRGNTEAFF.

This clone was detected ten times or more. The gene calls are TRBV5-1 and TRBJ2-2; TRBD1 is a possible D gene (6 bases). CDR1 is SGHRS, CDR2 YFSETQ, per germline. The CDR3 length is 13 residues. V lost 4 bases and J lost 7, with 11 bases in between. The CDR3 DNA follows: TGCGCCAGCAGCGCCAGGGGTCACGGGGAGCTGTTTTTT. This sequence encodes CASSARGHGELFF.

This clone appeared a few times. The chain recombines TRBV10-2 with TRBJ2-7; D gene ambiguous. This CDR3 comprises 14 residues. CDR1 WSHSY and CDR2 SAAADI come from the germline V gene. Trimming removed 4 bases at V and 1 base at J, with 11 bases between. The CDR3 coding sequence is TGCGCCAGCAGTGTAAGCAGTGGATCCTACGAGCAGTACTTC. Protein: CASSVSSGSYEQYF.

Relative to its sample, this clone is large. This chain connects TRBV7-2 to TRBJ2-3; D may be TRBD2 (7 bases). CDR1 is SGHTA and CDR2 is FQGNSA in the germline V gene. The V and J ends lost 8 bases and 6 bases respectively, with 18 bases between them. This CDR3 has 14 residues. The CDR3 region has the DNA TGTGCCAGCGGCGAGTTGGGGGGGGGCGATACGCAGTATTTT. Protein: CASGELGGGDTQYF.

This clone was observed many times. This chain links TRBV28 with TRBJ2-3; D remains ambiguous. This CDR3 comprises 15 residues. With 6 bases removed from V and 1 base from J, the gap between germline ends came to 14 bases. The germline V gene encodes CDR1 MDHEN and CDR2 SYDVKM. CDR3: CASSPPQRGTDTQYF. The CDR3 DNA is TGTGCCAGCAGCCCCCCCCAGCGTGGCACAGATACGCAGTATTTT. The variable domain in full, with the rest retrieved from reference TRBV28 and TRBJ2-3, is DVKVTQSSRYLVKRTGEKVFLECVQDMDHENMFWYRQDPGLGLRLIYFSYDVKMKEKGDIPEGYSVSREKKERFSLILESASTNQTSMYLCASSPPQRGTDTQYFGPGTRLTVL.

This chain joins TRBV20-1 and TRBJ2-7, with D possibly matching TRBD2 (6 bases). Between the trimmed V and J ends, which lost 3 bases and 4 bases, there was a span of 10 bases. The CDR3 spans 12 residues. Germline V gene data show CDR1 as DFQATT and CDR2 as SNEGSKA (reference sequence). DNA of the CDR3: TGCAGTGCTAGCCTCCTAGCGTACGAGCAGTACTTC. This sequence encodes CSASLLAYEQYF.

This clone was recorded at least ten times. A much more abundant neighbour one base away suggests this may be a read error. The chain couples TRBV12-3 or TRBV12-4 to TRBJ2-2; 7 nucleotides match TRBD2. The CDR3 has 13 amino acids. V lost 11 bases, J lost 8 bases, and 11 bases stayed unmatched. CDR3 region: CACRDGGRGELFF. The DNA for the CDR3 is TGTGCCTGCCGAGACGGGGGGAGGGGGGAGCTGTTTTTT.